A single TCR beta chain is shown here with its context. The antigen remains undetermined. The germline V gene encodes CDR1 MNHEY and CDR2 SMNVEV (reference sequence). V was pared by 5 bases and J by 4 bases, with 10 bases of the junction left unmatched. This CDR3 region has 16 residues. The data stem from a study of post-analysis software for immune sequencing data. Study information: Clinical courses comprised relapsing-remitting, secondary progressive and progressive-relapsing multiple sclerosis.

Incorporated into the TCR beta cDNA libraries were unique molecular identifiers, which served to reduce PCR and sequencing biases. TCRdb processed the PCR reads anew with MiXCR; each CDR3 protein has one entry. In the table there are 600,000 to 700,000 distinct CDR3 sequences, roughly three fifths of which are singletons. General study findings and limits: Among 4 or 5 TRBV segments more frequent in patients than controls were TRBV5-6, TRBV5-1 and TRBV20-1. Among multiple sclerosis patients, normalized Chao1 diversity was significantly below that of controls. By F measure, samples from a shared preparation batch strongly co-clustered.

The V call is TRBV27, the J call TRBJ2-2; 7 nucleotides align to TRBD1. The material sequenced was blood. The sequence derives from a girl aged 2-10 years with multiple sclerosis. The CDR3 nucleotides read TGTGCCAGCAGTCTGGGGACAGTTGGCGTCACCGGGGAGCTGTTTTTT. Translated: CASSLGTVGVTGELFF.